These 21 T cell receptor beta chains share one sample of origin, sequenced in a study of Ad26.COV2.S vaccination and SARS-CoV-2 variants (dated by TCRdb to the early 2020s). Libraries were prepared through the immunoSEQ multiplex PCR assay. TCRdb obtained this table from immuneACCESS and retained in-frame rearrangements with V and J assigned. These tables miss some clones; where compared with another copy, unresolved V genes account for less than half of the shortfall, and the remainder is unexplained. This sample lists about 350,000 clones; 92% were detected once. Jointly, the top ten make up about 3.8% of the sample. The time point label corresponds to: individuals recovered from natural SARS-CoV-2 infection. This sample comprised peripheral blood, obtained after recovery from COVID-19. Every receptor here comes from a human donor who had recovered from COVID-19.

The DNA of the CDR3 is TGTGCCAGTAGTATAATGGGGAGTGAAAAACTGTTTTTT. It specifies CASSIMGSEKLFF. This rearrangement joins TRBV19 to TRBJ1-4; D not certain. There are 13 residues in the CDR3. Trimming took 2 bases from V and 7 from J, leaving 8 bases between them. Germline assignment: CDR1 LNHDA and CDR2 SQIVND (reference sequence).

The chain uses TRBV28 and TRBJ1-6; 8 nucleotides match TRBD1. With V trimmed by 6 bases and J by 3 bases, 10 bases remained unmatched. CDR1 MDHEN and CDR2 SYDVKM come from the germline V gene. The CDR3 loop spans 17 amino acids. The chain's CDR3 is CASRKIGTGRYNSPLHF. The CDR3 DNA reads TGTGCCAGCAGAAAGATCGGGACAGGCCGCTATAATTCACCCCTCCACTTT.

This chain connects TRBV6-5 to TRBJ1-4, with TRBD1 identical over 11 bases. The J segment lost 6 bases and the V segment lost 6 bases, leaving 3 bases of the junction unmatched. The CDR3 sequence is 14 residues long. Germline loops: CDR1 MNHEY, CDR2 SVGAGI. CDR3 sequence: CASRGTGGDEKLFF. The CDR3 region has the DNA TGTGCCAGCAGGGGGACAGGGGGAGATGAAAAACTGTTTTTT.

This chain links TRBV13 with TRBJ1-2; D is undetermined. The CDR3 is 15 amino acids. V shed 0 bases and J shed 6 bases, with 14 bases lying between them. The V gene's germline CDR1 is PRHDT and CDR2 FYEKMQ (reference sequence). The CDR3 sequence is CASSLGPGGGDGYTF. The CDR3 nucleotides are TGTGCCAGCAGCTTAGGCCCCGGAGGTGGAGATGGCTACACCTTC.

The V gene is TRBV29-1, the J gene TRBJ1-1; no definite D call. CDR1 and CDR2 from the germline V gene are SQVTM and ANQGSEA. Trimming cost V 5 bases and J 1 base, with 8 bases left between them. The CDR3 length is 12 residues. CDR3 region: CSVRHKNTEAFF. The CDR3 DNA reads TGCAGCGTTCGCCACAAGAACACTGAAGCTTTCTTT. Variable domain in full (rest from reference TRBV29-1 and TRBJ1-1): SAVISQKPSRDICQRGTSLTIQCQVDSQVTMMFWYRQQPGQSLTLIATANQGSEATYESGFVIDKFPISRPNLTFSTLTVSNMSPEDSSIYLCSVRHKNTEAFFGQGTRLTVV.

The V and J genes are TRBV3-1 (or the pseudogene TRBV3-2) and TRBJ2-4; no firm D call. Trimming stripped 5 bases from V and 4 bases from J, with 21 bases between. The CDR3 is 17 amino acids. Germline V gene lookup returns CDR1 LGHDT and CDR2 YNNKEL (reference sequence). DNA for the CDR3: TGTGCCAGCAGCGGTAAGTGTCCCATGCAAAGAAAAAACATTCAGTACTTC. Its protein product is CASSGKCPMQRKNIQYF.

The genes are TRBV6-5 and TRBJ1-4, with D possibly matching TRBD1 (6 bases). Germline assignment: CDR1 MNHEY and CDR2 SVGAGI. Trimming cost V 7 bases and J 0 bases, with 9 bases left between them. This CDR3 comprises 14 residues. DNA for the CDR3: TGTGCCAGCACCAAGGGGGCAACTAATGAAAAACTGTTTTTT. This gives the protein CASTKGATNEKLFF.

This chain uses TRBV9 with TRBJ2-3; D unresolved. Trimming took off 3 bases at V and 1 base at J, with 12 bases between the two ends. Germline V gives CDR1 SGDLS, CDR2 YYNGEE. The CDR3 runs to 15 residues. The CDR3 bases are TGTGCCAGCAGCGAGGACGGATACCGCACAGATACGCAGTATTTT. The encoded protein is CASSEDGYRTDTQYF.

V is TRBV5-1 and J is TRBJ2-1; maybe TRBD1 (6 bases). The CDR3 sequence is 14 residues long. Trimming removed 0 bases from V and 9 bases from J, with 13 bases in between. Germline V lookup: CDR1 SGHRS, CDR2 YFSETQ. CDR3 loop: CASSLGQERSEQFF. The CDR3 bases are TGCGCCAGCAGCTTGGGACAGGAACGGAGTGAGCAGTTCTTC.

A single count supports this clone. J is TRBJ2-1 and V is TRBV14; a possible D gene is TRBD1 (6 bases). V dropped 5 bases and J dropped 0 bases, with 14 bases sitting between them. The germline CDR1 and CDR2 sequences are SGHDN and FVKESK. The CDR3 has 16 amino acids. DNA for the CDR3: TGTGCCAGCAGCGTAGGGGGTTACCGCTCCTACAATGAGCAGTTCTTC. Translating gives CASSVGGYRSYNEQFF.

The chain links TRBV6-2 or TRBV6-3 to TRBJ2-2, with 14 bases fitting TRBD2. The CDR3 extends over 15 amino acids. J gave up 9 bases and V 5 bases, and 5 bases lay outside the gene matches. Germline-derived CDR1 and CDR2 are MNHEY and SVGEGT. The CDR3: CASSRTSGGIRELFF. The CDR3 coding sequence is TGTGCCAGCAGTAGGACTAGCGGGGGGATCCGGGAGCTGTTTTTT.

The chain employs TRBV2 and TRBJ1-1; D is unclear. The CDR3 is 12 amino acids. V gave up 5 bases and J gave up 7 bases, with 11 bases separating them. Germline V gene lookup returns CDR1 SNHLY and CDR2 FYNNEI. The CDR3 sequence is CASSSLWGEAFF. The CDR3 DNA reads TGTGCCAGCAGTTCTCTTTGGGGTGAAGCTTTCTTT.

The J gene is TRBJ1-1, the V gene TRBV4-1; D is perhaps TRBD1 (5 bases). The CDR3 has 13 residues. Per the germline V gene, CDR1 is MGHRA and CDR2 is YSYEKL. With 0 bases removed from V and 6 bases from J, the gap between germline ends came to 8 bases. In DNA, the CDR3 is TGCGCCAGCAGCCAAGAAGCGGGGGCTGAAGCTTTCTTT. It is translated as CASSQEAGAEAFF.

This sequence joins TRBV3-1 (or the pseudogene TRBV3-2) and TRBJ1-5, with D unresolved. V lost 4 bases to trimming and J lost 7 bases, with 17 bases between them. The CDR3 contains 15 residues. Germline CDR1 and CDR2: LGHDT and YNNKEL (reference sequence). The CDR3 coding sequence is TGTGCCAGCAGCCCGACGTTGGCGGGGAAACAGCCCCAGCATTTT. Its translation is CASSPTLAGKQPQHF.

The chain joins TRBV7-2 to TRBJ2-1; 7 bases fit TRBD1. V trimming: 6 bases; J trimming: 3 bases; junction bases outside the gene matches: 11. The CDR3 is 16 residues long. Germline CDR1 SGHTA, CDR2 FQGNSA. The CDR3 DNA sequence: TGTGCCAGCAGGTTTCACAGGGGCGGCGGCTACAATGAGCAGTTCTTC. It encodes CASRFHRGGGYNEQFF.

V and J are TRBV4-1 and TRBJ2-1, with D possibly TRBD2 on 6 matching bases. This CDR3 is 10 amino acids long. Trimming cost V 8 bases and J 12 bases, with 11 bases left between them. Germline loops: CDR1 MGHRA, CDR2 YSYEKL. The DNA for the CDR3 is TGCGCCAGCGCGGGGATAATGCAGTTCTTC. Translating it yields CASAGIMQFF.

The chain is built from TRBV19 and TRBJ1-3; D unresolved. Germline lookup yields CDR1 LNHDA and CDR2 SQIVND (reference sequence). V was trimmed by 4 bases and J by 0 bases, leaving 10 bases between them. This CDR3 region has 15 residues. CDR3 amino acids: CASSTERNSGNTIYF. The CDR3 DNA follows: TGTGCCAGTAGTACCGAACGGAACTCTGGAAACACCATATATTTT. Together with reference TRBV19 and TRBJ1-3, the CDR3 gives the full variable domain: DGGITQSPKYLFRKEGQNVTLSCEQNLNHDAMYWYRQDPGQGLRLIYYSQIVNDFQKGDIAEGYSVSREKKESFPLTVTSAQKNPTAFYLCASSTERNSGNTIYFGEGSWLTVV.

The chain links TRBV7-9 to TRBJ1-2, with a weak D call TRBD1 (5 bases). CDR1 is SEHNR, CDR2 FQNEAQ, per germline (reference sequence). The CDR3 spans 15 residues. Between the trimmed V and J ends, which lost 5 bases and 5 bases, there was a span of 18 bases. The DNA of the CDR3 is TGTGCCAGCAGCCGTCGAGAGGGGACCGAGTATGGCTACACCTTC. This encodes CASSRREGTEYGYTF.

The rearrangement links TRBV7-6 to TRBJ2-5, with TRBD1 matching over 11 bases. The CDR3 runs to 17 residues. The trim removed 5 bases at V and 3 bases at J, leaving 11 bases unmatched. Germline V gene sequence: CDR1 SGHVS, CDR2 FNYEAQ. This chain's CDR3 is CASSELSGTGGKETQYF. CDR3 DNA sequence: TGTGCCAGCAGCGAGCTCTCCGGGACAGGGGGTAAAGAGACCCAGTACTTC.

The chain combines TRBV6-7 with TRBJ2-7; the D gene is possibly TRBD1 (6 bases). TRBV6-7 is an ORF for which the function is uncertain. The CDR3 length is 13 residues. V gave up 7 bases and J gave up 6 bases, with 16 bases separating them. The CDR3 spells CASIPQGDCEQYF. The CDR3 region has the DNA TGTGCCAGCATTCCACAGGGTGACTGCGAGCAGTACTTC.

This clone was counted a few times. The rearrangement joins TRBV2 to TRBJ1-5; D remains ambiguous. The CDR3 has 14 residues. Looked up from germline, CDR1 is SNHLY and CDR2 is FYNNEI. Between the trimmed V and J ends, which lost 2 bases and 1 base, there was a span of 6 bases. CDR3 sequence: CASSERVSNQPQHF. In DNA form, the CDR3 reads TGTGCCAGCAGTGAACGGGTCAGCAATCAGCCCCAGCATTTT.